This T cell receptor (beta chain) was profiled in a study of T cell clones after liver transplantation. Study details: Pre-transplant mixed lymphocyte reactions yielded third-party-reactive TCRbeta sequences as comparators for graft-donor-reactive sequences. Broader study findings: In 5 of 8 subjects, circulating graft-donor-reactive CD4 TCRbeta sequences fell significantly after transplant. Rather than being deleted, graft donor-reactive T cells may have moved into the graft.

Profiling relied on immunoSEQ multiplex PCR, and the TCRdb table lists in-frame clones only, not all of them. The sample shows 72,000 or so clones, 70% to 90% of them seen only once. With regard to this clone: Its cognate antigen is unknown.

The clonotype comes from a human patient who received a liver transplant. The graft donor may be the source of some T cells. The starting material was CD4+ T cells from blood, obtained at the 22-month timepoint.

The CDR3 bases are TGTGCCAGCAGCTTATCCCGCGATAAGCCCTACGAGCAGTACTTC. Its translation is CASSLSRDKPYEQYF. The chain uses TRBV7-6 and TRBJ2-7; D uncertain. Germline CDR1 SGHVS, CDR2 FNYEAQ. V shed 2 bases and J shed 2 bases, with 13 bases lying between them. This CDR3 contains 15 residues.